Given below is one TCR beta chain in context. Its antigen remains undetermined. Within one base of it there is no much larger clone, and no base qualities were kept. The junction shows trimming of 6 bases on V and 1 base on J, plus 10 bases between the germline ends. CDR1 SGHRS and CDR2 YFSETQ are derived from the germline V gene. Its CDR3 holds 13 amino acids, cysteine through phenylalanine. Only the CDR3 region is kept as DNA, spanning 39 bases read in frame from base 1. The data derive from a study of blood T cell repertoires in COVID-19 (dated by TCRdb to the early 2020s). Looking at the study overall: The collaborator samples originated in the United States, Italy and Spain and spanned the acute and convalescent phases of COVID-19. Where HLA class I and class II types were available, the types were taken from metadata supplied by the sample provider, not from assay-based typing. The material from the prospective study consisted of cDNA or gDNA derived from T cells, B-cell-depleted T cells, or PBMCs. The samples were drawn from the first 160 participants of the ongoing ImmuneRACE study and from about 1,200 subjects provided by 6 global collaborators. Deeply sampled blood TCRbeta repertoires from subjects exposed to, actively infected with, or recovered from COVID-19 were included in the dataset. A de-identified subject ID, COVID-19 status, age in years and sex were almost always included in the sample metadata. The repertoires were released in a freely available public database meant as a resource for research on the immune response to SARS-CoV-2.

One collaborating source in Seattle enrolled patients during active infection and followed them longitudinally through the course of disease. The collaborating institutions used their own protocols to collect whole blood in K2EDTA tubes. For TCRbeta analysis, collaborator samples were shipped as frozen whole blood, as isolated PBMCs, or as DNA extracted from either sample type. Results the study describes overall, beyond this receptor: The amount of clinical and demographic metadata varied by source and participant and was provided uncurated.

The immunoSEQ Assay, a bias-controlled multiplex PCR, was used to amplify TCRbeta CDR3 regions from genomic DNA. The paper's data handling went like this. Within the assay, amplification of reference gene primers was used to estimate how many nucleated cells each sample contained. To quantify the absolute abundance of each unique TCRbeta CDR3 rearrangement, sequence reads were collapsed and filtered. For each sample, productive Simpson clonality was calculated by taking the square root of Simpson's diversity index across productive rearrangements. TCRdb mirrors the immuneACCESS table, restricted to in-frame sequences. Some clones are absent from its copies; in checked studies, under half trace to an unresolved V gene, and the reason for the others is unknown. V and J calls and clone size are given by that table; D and trimming were obtained from the DNA. The sample table shows some 65,000 clones, and 75% to 90% are seen once. The ten largest make up about 17% of the sample.

The chain joins TRBV5-1 to TRBJ1-2; the D gene cannot be resolved reliably. The sequencing input was peripheral blood. The receptor comes from a man in his forties or fifties with COVID-19, enrolled during active disease. The CDR3: CASTDGDNYGYTF. The sequenced DNA is TGCGCCAGCACCGACGGGGATAACTATGGCTACACCTTC.